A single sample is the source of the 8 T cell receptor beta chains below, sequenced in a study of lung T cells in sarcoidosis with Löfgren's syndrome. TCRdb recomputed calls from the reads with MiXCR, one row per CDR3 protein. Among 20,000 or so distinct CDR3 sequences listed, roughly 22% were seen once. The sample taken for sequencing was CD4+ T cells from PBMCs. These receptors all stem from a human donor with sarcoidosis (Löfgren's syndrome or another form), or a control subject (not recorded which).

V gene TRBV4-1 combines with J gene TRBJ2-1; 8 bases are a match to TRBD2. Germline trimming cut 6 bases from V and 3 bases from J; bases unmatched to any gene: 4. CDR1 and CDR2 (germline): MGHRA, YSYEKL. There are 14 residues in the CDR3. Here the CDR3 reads CASSPGGGYNEQFF. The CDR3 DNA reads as TGCGCCAGCAGTCCCGGGGGGGGCTACAATGAGCAGTTCTTC.

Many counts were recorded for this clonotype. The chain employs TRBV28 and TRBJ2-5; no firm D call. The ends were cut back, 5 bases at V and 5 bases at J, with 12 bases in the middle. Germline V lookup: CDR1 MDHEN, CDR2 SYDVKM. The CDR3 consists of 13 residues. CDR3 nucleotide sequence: TGTGCCAGCAGTCCCCCAGGTTCTGAGACCCAGTACTTC. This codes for CASSPPGSETQYF.

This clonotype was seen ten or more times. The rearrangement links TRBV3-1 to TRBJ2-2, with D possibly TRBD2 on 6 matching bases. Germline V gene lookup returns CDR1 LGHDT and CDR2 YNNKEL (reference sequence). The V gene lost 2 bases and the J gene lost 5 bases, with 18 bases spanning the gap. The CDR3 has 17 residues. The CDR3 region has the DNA TGTGCCAGCAGCCAAATCCATACGGGAGCAAGAACCGGGGAGCTGTTTTTT. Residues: CASSQIHTGARTGELFF.

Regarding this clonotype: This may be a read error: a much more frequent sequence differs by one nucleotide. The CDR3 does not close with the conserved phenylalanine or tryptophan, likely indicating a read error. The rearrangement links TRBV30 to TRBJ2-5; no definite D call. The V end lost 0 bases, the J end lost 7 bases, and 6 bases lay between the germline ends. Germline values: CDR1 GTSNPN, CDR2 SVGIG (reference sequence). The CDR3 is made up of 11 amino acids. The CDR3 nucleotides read TGTGCCTGGAGTGTAGAGGTGACCCAGTACCTC. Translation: CAWSVEVTQYL.

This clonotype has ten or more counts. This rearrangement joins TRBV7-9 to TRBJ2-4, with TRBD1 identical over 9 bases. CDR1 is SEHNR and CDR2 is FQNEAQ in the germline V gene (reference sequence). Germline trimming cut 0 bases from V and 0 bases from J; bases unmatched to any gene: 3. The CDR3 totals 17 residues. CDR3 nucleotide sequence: TGTGCCAGCAGCTTAGCGACAGGGGGTCGAGCCAAAAACATTCAGTACTTC. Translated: CASSLATGGRAKNIQYF.

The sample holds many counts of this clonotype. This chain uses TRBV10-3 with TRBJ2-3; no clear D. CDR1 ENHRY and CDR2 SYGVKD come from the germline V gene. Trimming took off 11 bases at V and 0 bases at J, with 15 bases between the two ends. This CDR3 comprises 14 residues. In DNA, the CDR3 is TGTGCCGTGACAACCTTGACTAGCACAGATACGCAGTATTTT. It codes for CAVTTLTSTDTQYF.

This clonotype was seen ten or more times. The CDR3 nucleotides are TGCAGTGCCCCTGGAGGACTAGCGGGGGTAGAGACCCAGTACTTC. This encodes CSAPGGLAGVETQYF. The V and J genes are TRBV20-1 and TRBJ2-5; 13 nucleotides line up with TRBD2. The CDR3 is 15 residues long. J gave up 4 bases and V 6 bases, and 8 bases lay outside the gene matches. The germline V gene has CDR1 DFQATT and CDR2 SNEGSKA (reference sequence).

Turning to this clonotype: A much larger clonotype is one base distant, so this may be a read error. The chain's CDR3 is CAGSLEGGRETQYF. The CDR3 DNA is TGTGCCGGCAGCTTAGAGGGGGGGAGAGAGACCCAGTACTTC. The V gene is TRBV7-2, the J gene TRBJ2-5, with D perhaps TRBD2 (7 bases). CDR1 is SGHTA, CDR2 FQGNSA, per germline. The CDR3 runs to 14 residues.